The entry below describes one TCR beta chain. The CDR3 is 13 residues long. Germline loops: CDR1 GTSNPN, CDR2 SVGIG (reference sequence). Trimming took off 4 bases at V and 6 bases at J, with 14 bases between the two ends. Treatment defined: oral pan-JAK inhibitor, 5-10 mg twice daily. Peripheral blood, together with lesional scalp punch biopsies, was collected from alopecia areata patients. These data originate in a study of CD8+ T cells in alopecia areata. Reverse transcription of extracted RNA yielded cDNA, which provided the sequencing template. Measured with immunoSEQ multiplex PCR; TCRdb has only the in-frame clones, and not every one. This table holds about 160,000 clones, approximately 57% found once.

Sequencing used CD4+ T cells sorted from blood, obtained at week 24, from a patient treated with tofacitinib. This sequence joins TRBV30 and TRBJ2-3; D might be TRBD2 (7 bases). The TCR was taken from a human donor with alopecia areata. The CDR3 nucleotides are TGTGCCTGGAACGGGGGGCATGGGGATACGCAGTATTTT. Translation: CAWNGGHGDTQYF.